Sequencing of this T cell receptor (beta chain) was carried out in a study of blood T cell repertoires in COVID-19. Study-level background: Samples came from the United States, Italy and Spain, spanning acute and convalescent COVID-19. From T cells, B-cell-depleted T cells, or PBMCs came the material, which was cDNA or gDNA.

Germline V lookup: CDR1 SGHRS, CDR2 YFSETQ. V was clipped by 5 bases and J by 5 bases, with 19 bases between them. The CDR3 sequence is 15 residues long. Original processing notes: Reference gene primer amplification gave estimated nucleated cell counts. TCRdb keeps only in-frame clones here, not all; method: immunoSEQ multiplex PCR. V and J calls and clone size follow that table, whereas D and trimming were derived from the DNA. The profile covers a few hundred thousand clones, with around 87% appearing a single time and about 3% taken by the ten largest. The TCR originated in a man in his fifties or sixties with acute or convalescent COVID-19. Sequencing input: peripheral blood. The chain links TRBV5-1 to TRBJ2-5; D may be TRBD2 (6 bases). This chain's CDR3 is CASSPGATVGETQYF. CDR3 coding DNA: TGCGCCAGCAGTCCGGGAGCGACTGTCGGGGAGACCCAGTACTTC. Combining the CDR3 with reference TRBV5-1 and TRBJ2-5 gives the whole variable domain KAGVTQTPRYLIKTRGQQVTLSCSPISGHRSVSWYQQTPGQGLQFLFEYFSETQRNKGNFPGRFSGRQFSNSRSEMNVSTLELGDSALYLCASSPGATVGETQYFGPGTRLLVL.